Each of the 25 T cell receptor beta chains below was sequenced from the same sample in a study of T cell changes during pregnancy in multiple sclerosis. The data were produced by immunoSEQ multiplex PCR, yet TCRdb's version contains in-frame clones alone and is incomplete. The top ten clones hold around 2% of a sample with tens of thousands of clones, 85% to 95% of them seen once. The input for sequencing was peripheral blood, taken in the third trimester of pregnancy. The receptors come from a female donor in good health, enrolled as a control in a pregnancy study.

CDR3 in DNA: TGTGCCAGCAGCCCCCCCTTAGCGGGAGGGTTCGACGAGCAGTACTTC. It specifies CASSPPLAGGFDEQYF. This chain links TRBV7-6 with TRBJ2-7, with TRBD2 matching 11 bases. The CDR3 consists of 16 residues. Germline-derived CDR1 and CDR2 are SGHVS and FNYEAQ. The junction had 11 bases not matched to a gene; V was cut back by 5 bases and J by 5 bases.

This chain joins TRBV6-5 and TRBJ1-2; D is unclear. Germline-derived CDR1 and CDR2 are MNHEY and SVGAGI. The CDR3 consists of 14 residues. V was pared by 2 bases and J by 8 bases, with 15 bases between. In DNA, the CDR3 is TGTGCCAGCAGTTACGCGGGTCCGACCGGGGGCTACACCTTC. Translated, it gives CASSYAGPTGGYTF.

The chain is built from TRBV27 and TRBJ1-1; TRBD1 is a possible D gene (6 bases). CDR1 and CDR2 from the germline V gene are MNHEY and SMNVEV (reference sequence). Trimming cost V 0 bases and J 3 bases, with 8 bases left between them. The CDR3 is 14 residues long. The CDR3 DNA reads TGTGCCAGCAGTTTATCCCAGGGGTACACTGAAGCTTTCTTT. It codes for CASSLSQGYTEAFF.

V and J are TRBV6-5 and TRBJ2-7; D perhaps matches TRBD2 (5 bases). The germline CDR1 and CDR2 sequences are MNHEY and SVGAGI. The CDR3 is 13 residues long. Trimming stripped 4 bases from V and 3 bases from J, with 10 bases between. This CDR3 reads CASSSPGSYEQYF. The CDR3 nucleotides are TGTGCCAGCAGTTCGCCGGGAAGCTACGAGCAGTACTTC.

V is TRBV5-6 and J is TRBJ2-7, with 10 bases matching TRBD2. Germline V gives CDR1 SGHDT, CDR2 YYEEEE. The CDR3 sequence is 18 residues long. V lost 0 bases to trimming and J lost 0 bases; unmatched junction nucleotides: 9. This CDR3 is CASSLVVAGGPSSYEQYF. The DNA for the CDR3 is TGTGCCAGCAGCTTGGTGGTAGCGGGAGGCCCTAGCTCCTACGAGCAGTACTTC.

In this sample, this clone turned up a few times. The chain joins TRBV9 to TRBJ2-7; 9 nucleotides line up with TRBD2. V shed 4 bases, J shed 1 base, and the junction held 21 bases outside the gene matches. CDR1 is SGDLS, CDR2 YYNGEE, per germline. The CDR3 extends over 20 amino acids. The CDR3 here is CASSRESRLAGSSGSYEQYF. CDR3 in DNA: TGTGCCAGCAGCCGCGAGTCGAGGCTAGCGGGAAGTTCCGGGTCCTACGAGCAGTACTTC.

The chain is built from TRBV15 and TRBJ2-2, with 9 bases fitting TRBD2. Per germline, CDR1 LNHNV and CDR2 YYDKDF (reference sequence). After removal of 1 base from V and 4 bases from J, the junction contained 10 bases not matched to a gene. This CDR3 has 18 amino acids. The CDR3 nucleotides read TGTGCCACCAGCAGAGGTTACAGGCGGGGGGGCGTCACCGGGGAGCTGTTTTTT. It yields the protein CATSRGYRRGGVTGELFF.

V usage is TRBV6-5 and J usage is TRBJ1-2; 9 bases are shared with TRBD1. CDR1 MNHEY and CDR2 SVGAGI come from the germline V gene. With 6 bases clipped from V and 6 bases from J, the junction kept 5 bases outside the gene matches. The CDR3 has 13 residues. CDR3 sequence: CASRGQGANGYTF. The CDR3, as DNA: TGTGCCAGCAGGGGACAGGGCGCGAATGGCTACACCTTC.

The rearrangement uses TRBV7-8 and TRBJ2-3; D is perhaps TRBD1 (6 bases). This CDR3 contains 15 residues. CDR1 SGHVS and CDR2 FQNEAQ come from the germline V gene. V lost 1 base and J 3 bases, leaving 11 bases between the germline ends. CDR3 loop: CASSLEGVSTDTQYF. CDR3 sequence (DNA): TGTGCCAGCAGCTTAGAGGGGGTTTCTACAGATACGCAGTATTTT.

In nucleotides, the CDR3 is TGTGCCACCCTAGATGGGGGGAGGAACTATGGCTACACCTTC. Translation: CATLDGGRNYGYTF. This chain joins TRBV15 and TRBJ1-2; TRBD1 might be the D (5 bases). The length of the CDR3 is 14 residues. The germline V and J ends were trimmed by 8 bases and 2 bases, with 15 bases remaining between them. Germline CDR1 is LNHNV and CDR2 is YYDKDF (reference sequence).

J is TRBJ1-1 and V is TRBV27; possibly TRBD1 for D (5 bases). CDR1 MNHEY and CDR2 SMNVEV come from the germline V gene (reference sequence). Trimming left V 0 bases short and J 4 bases short, with 12 bases between. The CDR3 length is 15 residues. As DNA, the CDR3 is TGTGCCAGCAGTTTATCTTCGGGTAGGGGCACTGAAGCTTTCTTT. Translation gives CASSLSSGRGTEAFF.

The CDR3 sequence: CASSPGQVANQPQHF. The CDR3 bases are TGTGCCAGCAGCCCAGGTCAGGTCGCCAATCAGCCCCAGCATTTT. The rearrangement links TRBV5-5 to TRBJ1-5, with D uncertain. V lost 4 bases and J 3 bases, leaving 14 bases between the germline ends. The CDR3 is 15 residues long. Looked up from germline, CDR1 is SGHKS and CDR2 is YYEKEE (reference sequence).

The V call is TRBV21-1, the J call TRBJ2-1; TRBD2 was called by the table and not checked on the DNA. TRBV21-1 is recorded as a pseudogene. CDR3 size: 18 residues. The CDR3 nucleotides are TGTGCCAGCAGCACGGGACTAGCGGGACCCGGCGGGTCGGATGAGCAGTTCTTC. It encodes CASSTGLAGPGGSDEQFF.

V usage is TRBV9 and J usage is TRBJ2-7; no clear D. The germline V and J ends were trimmed by 5 bases and 3 bases, with 9 bases remaining between them. Germline values: CDR1 SGDLS, CDR2 YYNGEE. The CDR3 covers 12 residues. The CDR3 bases are TGTGCCAGCAGGACCGACTTCTACGAGCAGTACTTC. Translating gives CASRTDFYEQYF.

This chain joins TRBV28 and TRBJ2-1; maybe TRBD1 (5 bases). V was cut by 7 bases and J by 14 bases, with 18 bases left in between. The germline gives CDR1 MDHEN, CDR2 SYDVKM. This CDR3 has 12 residues. The CDR3 is CASTQKGQGEFF. The CDR3 nucleotides are TGTGCCAGCACCCAGAAGGGGCAAGGCGAGTTCTTC. The variable domain in full, completed from reference TRBV28 and TRBJ2-1, reads DVKVTQSSRYLVKRTGEKVFLECVQDMDHENMFWYRQDPGLGLRLIYFSYDVKMKEKGDIPEGYSVSREKKERFSLILESASTNQTSMYLCASTQKGQGEFFGPGTRLTVL.

V and J are TRBV9 and TRBJ2-5, with TRBD1 as a possible D gene (6 bases). The CDR3 sequence is 15 residues long. In germline, CDR1 is SGDLS, CDR2 YYNGEE. Trimming cost V 0 bases and J 5 bases, with 14 bases left between them. For the CDR3, the DNA is TGTGCCAGCAGCGTAGGGACCCAGGGGCTGGAGACCCAGTACTTC. Protein sequence: CASSVGTQGLETQYF.

V is TRBV29-1 and J is TRBJ2-7; TRBD1 matches 7 bases. J lost 3 bases, V lost 6 bases, and 5 bases had no gene match. CDR1 and CDR2 from the germline V gene are SQVTM and ANQGSEA. This CDR3 is built from 12 residues. The CDR3: CSVRQGLYEQYF. DNA of the CDR3: TGCAGCGTCAGACAGGGTCTCTACGAGCAGTACTTC.

The rearrangement links TRBV28 to TRBJ1-3; D may be TRBD1 (6 bases). Looked up from germline, CDR1 is MDHEN and CDR2 is SYDVKM. The length of the CDR3 is 14 residues. Trimming took off 8 bases at V and 0 bases at J, with 11 bases between the two ends. The CDR3 region has the DNA TGTGCCAGCCGAACACAGGGCTCTGGAAACACCATATATTTT. This sequence encodes CASRTQGSGNTIYF.

This clone has just a few counts. The chain is built from TRBV7-9 and TRBJ1-1; D unclear. V lost 4 bases and J 1 base, leaving 4 bases between the germline ends. Germline CDR1 reads SEHNR; CDR2 reads FQNEAQ (reference sequence). This CDR3 region has 12 residues. CDR3 sequence: CASSSSNTEAFF. The CDR3 DNA sequence: TGTGCCAGCAGCTCCTCGAACACTGAAGCTTTCTTT.

V usage is TRBV5-6 and J usage is TRBJ2-7; 12 positions match TRBD1. This CDR3 is built from 17 residues. V lost 4 bases and J lost 3; bases outside the gene matches: 11. The germline CDR1 and CDR2 sequences are SGHDT and YYEEEE. Written as DNA, the CDR3 is TGTGCCAGCAGCGGGACAGGGGGCCAGGCGAATTACTACGAGCAGTACTTC. Translated: CASSGTGGQANYYEQYF.

The chain couples TRBV7-9 to TRBJ2-7, with 9 bases lining up with TRBD1. The V gene end was trimmed by 5 bases and the J gene end by 5 bases; junction bases not matched to a gene: 4. The CDR3 consists of 13 residues. Germline CDR1 reads SEHNR; CDR2 reads FQNEAQ (reference sequence). The CDR3 is CASSKRTGDEQYF. The CDR3 bases are TGTGCCAGCAGCAAGAGGACAGGGGACGAGCAGTACTTC.

Note on this clone: The identical CDR3 is also encoded by other nucleotide sequences in the sample. This chain uses TRBV18 with TRBJ2-3, with D perhaps TRBD1 (6 bases). CDR1 KGHSH and CDR2 LQKENI come from the germline V gene. V gave up 4 bases and J gave up 0 bases, with 8 bases separating them. This CDR3 region has 14 residues. As DNA, the CDR3 is TGTGCCAGCTCACAGGGGGTCAGCACAGATACGCAGTATTTT. Protein sequence: CASSQGVSTDTQYF. The complete variable domain, with remaining parts taken from reference TRBV18 and TRBJ2-3, reads NAGVMQNPRHLVRRRGQEARLRCSPMKGHSHVYWYRQLPEEGLKFMVYLQKENIIDESGMPKERFSAEFPKEGPSILRIQQVVRGDSAAYFCASSQGVSTDTQYFGPGTRLTVL.

The chain uses TRBV7-2 and TRBJ2-7, with no clear D. The CDR3 covers 15 residues. Germline V gene sequence: CDR1 SGHTA, CDR2 FQGNSA. Deletions cut 2 bases from V and 2 bases from J, with 13 bases between. The CDR3: CASSLSRVVAYEQYF. The CDR3 nucleotides read TGTGCCAGCAGCTTATCTCGGGTTGTTGCCTACGAGCAGTACTTC.

The chain couples TRBV18 to TRBJ2-2, with TRBD1 identical over 11 bases. V shed 4 bases and J 7 bases; nucleotides not matched to a gene: 8. The CDR3 is made up of 16 amino acids. Germline lookup yields CDR1 KGHSH and CDR2 LQKENI. CDR3 nucleotide sequence: TGTGCCAGCTCACACGGACAGGGGGCGCAGAGCGGGGAGCTGTTTTTT. This gives the protein CASSHGQGAQSGELFF.

In its sample, this clone was seen once. V usage is TRBV15 and J usage is TRBJ2-1, with D perhaps TRBD1 (6 bases). The V end was cut by 5 bases, the J end by 4 bases, with 24 bases between. The CDR3 is 18 amino acids. CDR1 is LNHNV, CDR2 YYDKDF, per germline (reference sequence). The CDR3: CATSARSGPPTGYNEQFF. DNA of the CDR3: TGTGCCACCAGCGCCCGCAGTGGTCCCCCCACAGGGTACAATGAGCAGTTCTTC.